This is a list of T cell receptor beta chains from one sample in a study of T-cell reconstitution after alpha-beta-depleted transplantation in children. In TCRdb, the PCR reads were re-called with MiXCR into one record per CDR3 protein. This table holds about 830,000 distinct CDR3 sequences, around 17% found once. This sample comprised PBMCs, mostly from graft donor cells, obtained 360 days after TCRalphabeta/CD19-depleted stem cell transplant. The receptors were sampled from a male patient between 10 and 17 years old who had a stem cell transplant for acute lymphoblastic leukemia, so the T cells may come from the graft donor. The CDR3 runs from the conserved cysteine through the conserved F or W. The order of the fields is V gene, clone size, J gene, D gene, CDR3 protein, CDR3 DNA. The D gene is left open where the match is weak. The size of a clone is reported for some rows only, either as once, few or many, or as a class for expanded clones.

V: TRBV11-1; size: -; J: TRBJ2-1; D: -; CDR3: CASKAGRASSYNEQFF; DNA: TGTGCCAGCAAGGCGGGGCGGGCCAGCTCCTACAATGAGCAGTTCTTC
V: TRBV11-2; size: -; J: TRBJ2-3; D: TRBD2; CDR3: CASSPAGLAGTTDTQYF; DNA: TGTGCCAGCAGCCCCGCGGGACTAGCGGGAACCACAGATACGCAGTATTTT
V: TRBV5-1; size: many; J: TRBJ2-2; D: -; CDR3: CASSLLRGTVNTGELFF; DNA: TGCGCCAGCAGCCTGTTGCGAGGGACTGTGAACACCGGGGAGCTGTTTTTT
V: TRBV5-1; size: few; J: TRBJ2-7; D: -; CDR3: CASSLGGATHEQYF; DNA: TGCGCCAGCAGCTTGGGCGGGGCGACCCACGAGCAGTACTTC
V: TRBV7-3; size: -; J: TRBJ1-1; D: -; CDR3: CASSQQENTEAFF; DNA: TGTGCCAGCAGCCAACAGGAGAACACTGAAGCTTTCTTT
V: TRBV12-3/TRBV12-4; size: few; J: TRBJ1-5; D: -; CDR3: CASSYRTLNQPQHF; DNA: TGTGCCAGCAGTTACAGAACGCTCAATCAGCCCCAGCATTTT
V: TRBV3-1; size: few; J: TRBJ2-1; D: -; CDR3: CASSQGPGSQFF; DNA: TGTGCCAGCAGCCAGGGCCCCGGAAGTCAGTTCTTC
V: TRBV4-1; size: few; J: TRBJ2-5; D: TRBD2; CDR3: CASSQEQGLAGGETQYF; DNA: TGCGCCAGCAGCCAAGAGCAGGGTCTAGCGGGAGGGGAGACCCAGTACTTC
V: TRBV3-1; size: few; J: TRBJ2-7; D: TRBD2; CDR3: CASSRTSGSPEQYF; DNA: TGTGCCAGCAGCCGGACTAGCGGGAGTCCCGAGCAGTACTTC
V: TRBV20-1; size: -; J: TRBJ1-5; D: -; CDR3: CSARDGQQVNQPQHF; DNA: TGCAGTGCTAGAGACGGACAACAGGTCAATCAGCCCCAGCATTTT
V: TRBV2; size: -; J: TRBJ2-7; D: -; CDR3: CASFRVARSYEQYF; DNA: TGTGCCAGCTTCAGGGTCGCCCGGTCCTACGAGCAGTACTTC
V: TRBV7-8; size: many; J: TRBJ2-1; D: -; CDR3: CASIPRRWGGEQFF; DNA: TGTGCCAGCATACCGAGGAGGTGGGGTGGAGAGCAGTTCTTC
V: TRBV5-1; size: few; J: TRBJ1-3; D: -; CDR3: CASTLGVDGNTIYF; DNA: TGCGCCAGCACGTTGGGGGTCGACGGGAACACCATATATTTT